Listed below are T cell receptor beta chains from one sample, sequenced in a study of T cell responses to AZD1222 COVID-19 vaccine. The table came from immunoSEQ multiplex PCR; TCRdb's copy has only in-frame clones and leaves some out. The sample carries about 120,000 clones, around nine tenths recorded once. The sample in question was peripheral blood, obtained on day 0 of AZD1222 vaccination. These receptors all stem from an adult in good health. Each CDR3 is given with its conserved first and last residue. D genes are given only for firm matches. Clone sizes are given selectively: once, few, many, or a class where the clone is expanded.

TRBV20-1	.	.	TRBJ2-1	TGCAGTGTGGAGGGAGTGGGGTGGTTCTTC	CSVEGVGWFF
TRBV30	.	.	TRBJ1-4	TGTGCCTGGAGTGTAGACAGCCGCAATGAAAAACTGTTTTTT	CAWSVDSRNEKLFF
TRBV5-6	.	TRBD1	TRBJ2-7	TGTGCCAGCAGCTTGGCGAGTCCGGGACAGGGTATCCCCTACGAGCAGTACTTC	CASSLASPGQGIPYEQYF
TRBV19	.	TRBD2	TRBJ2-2	TGTGCCAGTAGTATCCCGGGACTAGCGGGAGGGATAAACACCGGGGAGCTGTTTTTT	CASSIPGLAGGINTGELFF
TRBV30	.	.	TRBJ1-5	TGTGCCTGGAGTCCCGATAGCAATCAGCCCCAGCATTTT	CAWSPDSNQPQHF
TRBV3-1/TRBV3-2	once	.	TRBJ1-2	TGTGCCAGCAGCCCTAAATGGAGGGACTATGGCTACACCTTC	CASSPKWRDYGYTF
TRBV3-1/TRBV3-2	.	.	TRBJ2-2	TGTGCCAGCAGCCAAGGGGGCAACAGGGAGCTGTTTTTT	CASSQGGNRELFF
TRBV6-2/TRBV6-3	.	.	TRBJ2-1	TGTGCCAGCAGTACCCTACGGGACCCTAAAGATGAGCAGTTCTTC	CASSTLRDPKDEQFF
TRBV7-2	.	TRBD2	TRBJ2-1	TGTGCCAGCAGCCCCGGGGGGAAAGCGCTTGAGCAGTTCTTC	CASSPGGKALEQFF
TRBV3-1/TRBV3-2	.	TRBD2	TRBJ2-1	TGTGCCAGCAGCCGGACCCCTATTACCCGGGAGGATGAGCAGTTCTTC	CASSRTPITREDEQFF
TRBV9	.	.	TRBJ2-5	TGTGCCAGCAGCGTAGTCGGCGGATACGGAGTAACCCAGTACTTC	CASSVVGGYGVTQYF
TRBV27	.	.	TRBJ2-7	TGTGCCAGCAGTGCGTTGGGGGGTTCCGAGCAGTACTTC	CASSALGGSEQYF
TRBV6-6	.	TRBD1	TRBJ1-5	TGTGCCAGCAGCCAACAGGGGGCTCGGGGGCCCCAGCATTTT	CASSQQGARGPQHF
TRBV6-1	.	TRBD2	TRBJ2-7	TGTGCCAGCAGTGAGTCAAGGGGCGGGAGGAGCTCCTACGAGCAGTACTTC	CASSESRGGRSSYEQYF
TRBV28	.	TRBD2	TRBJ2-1	TGTGCCAGCAGTTTAGTTAAAATGGGGGGGATCCTAACGCGTCAGTTCTTC	CASSLVKMGGILTRQFF
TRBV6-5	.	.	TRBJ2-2	TGTGCCAGCAGTCCGAGTACCGGGGAGCTGTTTTTT	CASSPSTGELFF
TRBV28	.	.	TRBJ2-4	TGTGGAAGCAAAGTCATTCAGTACTTC	CGSKVIQYF
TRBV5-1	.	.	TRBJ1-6	TGCGCCAGGTCATCCAGGCGGGGGGTTAATTCACCCCTCCACTTT	CARSSRRGVNSPLHF
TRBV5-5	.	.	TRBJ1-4	TGTGCCAGCAGCGCGGCGGGGATCCCTAATGAAAAACTGTTTTTT	CASSAAGIPNEKLFF
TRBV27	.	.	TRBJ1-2	TGTGCCAGCAGTTTGCAGGGAGCTAACTATGGCTACACCTTC	CASSLQGANYGYTF
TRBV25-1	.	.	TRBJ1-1	TGTGCCAGCAGTGAATATGGGCGCAGTGAAGCTTTCTTT	CASSEYGRSEAFF
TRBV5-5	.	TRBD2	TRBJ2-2	TGTGCCAGCAGCTCAGCGGGGCTCAACACCGGGGAGCTGTTTTTT	CASSSAGLNTGELFF
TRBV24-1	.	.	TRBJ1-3	TGTGCCACCAGTGATTCAGCCGGCGGGACTGGAAACACCATATATTTT	CATSDSAGGTGNTIYF
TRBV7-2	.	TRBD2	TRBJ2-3	TGTGCCAGCAGCCTTAGCGGGGGAAAAACAGATACGCAGTATTTT	CASSLSGGKTDTQYF
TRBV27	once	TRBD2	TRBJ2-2	TGTGCCAGCTCCCGGGGGGGGGTTTCTCGCCGGGAGCTGTTTTTT	CASSRGGVSRRELFF
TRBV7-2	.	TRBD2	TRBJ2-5	TGTGCCAGCAGCTTAGACCGGGGGGGTTGGGGAGAGACCCAGTACTTC	CASSLDRGGWGETQYF
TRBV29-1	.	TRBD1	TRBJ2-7	TGCAGCGCCGGAGGGACAGGGGGCAAGTACGAGCAGTACTTC	CSAGGTGGKYEQYF
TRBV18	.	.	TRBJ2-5	TGTGCCAGCTCAGTCCAAGAGACCCAGTACTTC	CASSVQETQYF
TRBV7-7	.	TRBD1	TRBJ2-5	TGTGCTAGCAGCTCCTGGGGACAGGGAGAGACCCAGTACTTC	CASSSWGQGETQYF
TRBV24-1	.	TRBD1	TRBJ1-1	TGTGCCACCTACAGGGGTCTCCTCATGAACACTGAAGCTTTCTTT	CATYRGLLMNTEAFF
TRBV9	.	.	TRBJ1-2	TGTGCCAGCAGCGTAGATAACAGACTTAACTATGGCTACACCTTC	CASSVDNRLNYGYTF
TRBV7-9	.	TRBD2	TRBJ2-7	TGTGCCAGCAAGGCCAGCGGGAGTTTCGAGCAGTACTTC	CASKASGSFEQYF
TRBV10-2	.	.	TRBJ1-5	TGCGCCAGCAGTGGAGGCGGGGAAGGACAGCCCCAGCATTTT	CASSGGGEGQPQHF
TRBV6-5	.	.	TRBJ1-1	TGTGCCAGCAGAGGGTTGAACACTGAAGCTTTCTTT	CASRGLNTEAFF
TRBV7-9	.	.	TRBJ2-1	TGTGCCAGCAAGTTAGGGAGTACCTCCTACAATGAGCAGTTCTTC	CASKLGSTSYNEQFF
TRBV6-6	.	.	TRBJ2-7	TGTGCCACCACGCCCGAGTCCAGTTACGAGCAGTACTTC	CATTPESSYEQYF
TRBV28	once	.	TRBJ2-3	TGTGCCAGCAGGCCGCAGGACACCACAGATACGCAGTATTTT	CASRPQDTTDTQYF
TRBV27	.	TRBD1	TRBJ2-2	TGTGCCAGCAGCTATACCGGGACAGGGGGCACCGGGGAGCTGTTTTTT	CASSYTGTGGTGELFF
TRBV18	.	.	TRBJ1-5	TGTGCCAGCTCACCTGGGGGCGACCAGCCCCAGCATTTT	CASSPGGDQPQHF
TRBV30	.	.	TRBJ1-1	TGTGCCTGGAGTGCAGGGTTAGGGAACACTGAAGCTTTCTTT	CAWSAGLGNTEAFF
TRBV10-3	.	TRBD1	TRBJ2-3	TGTGCCATCAGTGACCGCTCCAGGGGGCCTTTAGCGGATACGCAGTATTTT	CAISDRSRGPLADTQYF
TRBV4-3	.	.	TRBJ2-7	TGCGCCAGCAGCCAAGAGGTGGGACGAGGGGACGAGCAGTACTTC	CASSQEVGRGDEQYF
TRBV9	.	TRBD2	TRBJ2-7	TGTGCCAGCAGCGTTGGGGCGCGGGGGTACGAGCAGTACTTC	CASSVGARGYEQYF
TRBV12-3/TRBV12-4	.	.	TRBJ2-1	TGTGCCAGTTATTACTGGGGAGCCAATGAGCAGTTCTTC	CASYYWGANEQFF
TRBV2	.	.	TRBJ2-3	TGTGCCAGCAGTGATTTGTTGACAGGAGGAAGGGCGGCGGGTAGCACAGATACGCAGTATTTT	CASSDLLTGGRAAGSTDTQYF
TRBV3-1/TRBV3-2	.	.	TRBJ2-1	TGTGCCAGCAGCCAAGAAGGGCGGGTGCAGTTCTTC	CASSQEGRVQFF
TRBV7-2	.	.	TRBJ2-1	TGTGCCAGCAGCTCCGGGTTAGGTGGGAATGAGCAGTTCTTC	CASSSGLGGNEQFF
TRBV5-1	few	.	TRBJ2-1	TGCGCCAGCAGCAAAGGGGGGAGTCCCTACAATGAGCAGTTCTTC	CASSKGGSPYNEQFF
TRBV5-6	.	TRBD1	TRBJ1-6	TGTGCCAGCAGCTCCCGACACAGGGGTAGGAGTTCACCCCTCCACTTT	CASSSRHRGRSSPLHF
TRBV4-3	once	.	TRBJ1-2	TGCGCCAGCAGCCGGGAGACTGGGGGGAACTATGGCTACACCTTC	CASSRETGGNYGYTF